One sample yielded the 17 T cell receptor beta chains listed below, sequenced in a study of identical twins. TCRdb re-derived calls from the 5' RACE reads in MiXCR, one entry per CDR3 protein. The sample lists 470,000 or so distinct CDR3 sequences, 20% to 25% occurring once. These data were likewise used in another study, on T cells expressing NK-cell markers.

The sequencing input was CD4+ T cells sorted from blood. These TCRs come from a woman younger than 35 in good health.

The gene calls are TRBV29-1 and TRBJ2-1; 11 bases align to TRBD2. The CDR3 runs to 13 residues. CDR1 is SQVTM and CDR2 is ANQGSEA in the germline V gene. V lost 4 bases and J lost 6; bases outside the gene matches: 2. CDR3 sequence (DNA): TGCAGCGTTGGACTAGCGGGGCTCAATGAGCAGTTCTTC. This gives the protein CSVGLAGLNEQFF.

This clonotype occurred a few times. The chain uses TRBV6-2 or TRBV6-3 and TRBJ2-4; D gene uncertain. Germline lookup yields CDR1 MNHEY and CDR2 SVGEGT. The germline V and J ends were trimmed by 10 bases and 5 bases, with 12 bases remaining between them. This CDR3 contains 12 residues. The CDR3 protein is CATRAWENIQYF. The DNA of the CDR3 is TGTGCCACACGCGCATGGGAAAACATTCAGTACTTC.

V gene TRBV15 combines with J gene TRBJ1-1; D gene uncertain. The CDR3 length is 14 residues. With 7 bases removed from V and 2 bases from J, the gap between germline ends came to 14 bases. Germline V gene data show CDR1 as LNHNV and CDR2 as YYDKDF (reference sequence). CDR3 loop: CATKVETSNTEAFF. For the CDR3, the DNA is TGTGCCACCAAAGTCGAGACCTCAAACACTGAAGCTTTCTTT.

This clonotype came up a few times. The chain employs TRBV7-2 and TRBJ2-3; D remains ambiguous. Germline V lookup: CDR1 SGHTA, CDR2 FQGNSA. This CDR3 spans 13 amino acids. Trimming took off 6 bases at V and 6 bases at J, with 13 bases between the two ends. The CDR3 DNA reads as TGTGCCAGCAGTTACATTGGTCCGGATACGCAGTATTTT. Residues: CASSYIGPDTQYF.

This chain joins TRBV12-3 or TRBV12-4 and TRBJ2-2; TRBD2 matches at 8 bases. V lost 5 bases to trimming and J lost 7 bases; unmatched junction nucleotides: 9. This CDR3 has 15 amino acids. CDR3 DNA sequence: TGTGCCAGCAGTGCCGCGGGGGGCCAGGGCGGGGAGCTGTTTTTT. It encodes CASSAAGGQGGELFF.

This clonotype was found a few times. The chain is built from TRBV12-3 or TRBV12-4 and TRBJ1-3, with unresolved D. Trimming cost V 6 bases and J 0 bases, with 9 bases left between them. This CDR3 spans 14 amino acids. The CDR3 DNA follows: TGTGCCAGCAGAGGCAGGTTCTCTGGAAACACCATATATTTT. It encodes CASRGRFSGNTIYF.

This clonotype was counted once. This chain uses TRBV7-9 with TRBJ1-4; D is unresolved. The germline V gene encodes CDR1 SEHNR and CDR2 FQNEAQ (reference sequence). V lost 5 bases to trimming and J lost 7 bases, with 11 bases between them. The CDR3 covers 13 residues. The CDR3 here is CASSRSGLEKLFF. DNA for the CDR3: TGTGCCAGCAGCCGTTCGGGTCTTGAAAAACTGTTTTTT.

The chain combines TRBV7-9 with TRBJ2-5; D gene uncertain. The germline gives CDR1 SEHNR, CDR2 FQNEAQ (reference sequence). V gave up 1 base and J gave up 3 bases, with 12 bases separating them. CDR3 length equals 15 residues. This chain's CDR3 is CASSLGPRAKETQYF. CDR3 sequence (DNA): TGTGCCAGCAGCTTAGGACCGAGAGCCAAAGAGACCCAGTACTTC. Combining the CDR3 with reference TRBV7-9 and TRBJ2-5 gives the whole variable domain DTGVSQNPRHKITKRGQNVTFRCDPISEHNRLYWYRQTLGQGPEFLTYFQNEAQLEKSRLLSDRFSAERPKGSFSTLEIQRTEQGDSAMYLCASSLGPRAKETQYFGPGTRLLVL.

The chain uses TRBV4-3 and TRBJ2-7; TRBD2 matches 13 bases. Trimming removed 3 bases from V and 5 bases from J; junction bases left unmatched: 7. Looked up from germline, CDR1 is LGHNA and CDR2 is YSLEER. CDR3 length: 16 amino acids. CDR3 loop: CASSHMRTSGSHEQYF. DNA of the CDR3: TGCGCCAGCAGCCATATGAGGACTAGCGGGAGCCACGAGCAGTACTTC.

This clonotype was found once. The chain carries TRBV30 and TRBJ1-1; 7 bases are shared with TRBD1. The CDR3 runs to 14 residues. Germline lookup yields CDR1 GTSNPN and CDR2 SVGIG (reference sequence). The V and J ends lost 3 bases and 3 bases, in that order; junction bases with no gene match: 7. The CDR3 spells CAWRGQALYTEAFF. The CDR3 region has the DNA TGTGCCTGGAGAGGACAGGCCCTTTACACTGAAGCTTTCTTT. Full variable domain (rest looked up from reference TRBV30 and TRBJ1-1): SQTIHQWPATLVQPVGSPLSLECTVEGTSNPNLYWYRQAAGRGLQLLFYSVGIGQISSEVPQNLSASRPQDRQFILSSKKLLLSDSGFYLCAWRGQALYTEAFFGQGTRLTVV.

CDR3 bases: TGCAGTGCTAGAGATTGGACTAGCGGTAGGAGCAATGAGCAGTTCTTC. This translates into CSARDWTSGRSNEQFF. J is TRBJ2-1 and V is TRBV20-1, with 10 bases that match TRBD2. There are 16 residues in the CDR3. Germline V gene sequence: CDR1 DFQATT, CDR2 SNEGSKA (reference sequence). The V gene end was trimmed by 0 bases and the J gene end by 6 bases; junction bases not matched to a gene: 8.

This clonotype was recorded a few times. The gene calls are TRBV6-1 and TRBJ1-6, with 7 bases that match TRBD1. The CDR3 loop spans 14 amino acids. Germline CDR1 MNHNS, CDR2 SASEGT. The trim removed 7 bases at V and 4 bases at J, leaving 4 bases unmatched. The CDR3 loop reads CASNRDRYNSPLHF. In DNA form, the CDR3 reads TGTGCCAGCAATCGGGACAGATATAATTCACCCCTCCACTTT.

V is TRBV7-2 and J is TRBJ1-3; D remains ambiguous. Trimming stripped 1 base from V and 4 bases from J, with 14 bases between. The CDR3 covers 16 residues. CDR1 is SGHTA, CDR2 FQGNSA, per germline. The DNA of the CDR3 is TGTGCCAGCAGCTTAGTGGGGAAAGGATCAGGAAACACCATATATTTT. Its translation is CASSLVGKGSGNTIYF.

J is TRBJ2-1 and V is TRBV7-2; 15 bases are a match to TRBD2. V lost 6 bases and J lost 9; bases outside the gene matches: 9. Per the germline V gene, CDR1 is SGHTA and CDR2 is FQGNSA. This CDR3 region has 16 residues. As DNA, the CDR3 is TGTGCCAGCAGTCGGACTAGCGGGAGGGCCAAGAGTGAGCAGTTCTTC. Translation gives CASSRTSGRAKSEQFF.

Only a few counts were recorded for this clonotype. This rearrangement joins TRBV5-1 to TRBJ2-1, with D perhaps TRBD1 or TRBD2 (5 bases each). This CDR3 region has 15 residues. The V end lost 4 bases, the J end lost 6 bases, and 17 bases lay between the germline ends. Per germline, CDR1 SGHRS and CDR2 YFSETQ. CDR3 nucleotides: TGCGCCAGCAGCCCCGACCCAGGTGGGGGCAATGAGCAGTTCTTC. This translates into CASSPDPGGGNEQFF.

V gene TRBV12-3 or TRBV12-4 combines with J gene TRBJ1-2, with 7 positions matching TRBD1. CDR3 length: 15 residues. J was trimmed by 8 bases and V by 6 bases; bases with no gene match: 15. The CDR3 DNA follows: TGTGCCAGCAGCGTGACAGGGTCTAAGGTCGCGGGCTACACCTTC. This encodes CASSVTGSKVAGYTF.

This clonotype has just a few counts. The chain uses TRBV20-1 and TRBJ1-2; D gene ambiguous. This CDR3 has 12 residues. The germline gives CDR1 DFQATT, CDR2 SNEGSKA (reference sequence). V was pared by 2 bases and J by 1 base, with 5 bases between. CDR3 nucleotides: TGCAGTGCTAGAACCGTTAACTATGGCTACACCTTC. Protein sequence: CSARTVNYGYTF.